The clone carrying this TCR beta chain was observed a handful of times. The antigen remains unidentified. Of the isolated RNA, all was reverse transcribed, and so the sequenced material was expressed TCRB transcripts. Mean read depth for naive, central memory and regulatory T cell samples was about 3.6 million reads. Sequenced by immunoSEQ multiplex PCR; TCRdb stores in-frame clones only, minus some. This sample has hundreds of thousands of clones, with 10% to 15% found just once. A single heparinised draw of approximately 0.12 L on average was taken per donor. This entry comes from a study of beta chain features in type 1 diabetes. Study-wide points: There was a moderate but significant shortening of TCRB CDR3s in all four CD4+ subsets of Type 1 diabetes patients.

The germline V gene has CDR1 MDHEN and CDR2 SYDVKM. The J segment lost 6 bases and the V segment lost 1 base, leaving 10 bases of the junction unmatched. The CDR3 is made up of 17 amino acids. This receptor was taken from a woman younger than 35 with type 1 diabetes. The J gene is TRBJ2-2, the V gene TRBV28, with 8 bases that match TRBD2. Sequencing was carried out using naive CD4+ T cells from blood. Written as DNA, the CDR3 is TGTGCCAGCAGTTTATTCGTCGCGCGGGAGGTGTCCGGGGAGCTGTTTTTT. Amino acid sequence: CASSLFVAREVSGELFF.